This T cell receptor (beta chain) was documented in a study of blood T cell repertoires in COVID-19. Germline CDR1 is LNHDA and CDR2 is SQIVND (reference sequence). The CDR3 runs 13 residues. V trimming: 5 bases; J trimming: 4 bases; junction bases outside the gene matches: 3. Data came from immunoSEQ multiplex PCR; TCRdb stores just in-frame clones and leaves some out. The sample holds a few hundred thousand clones, about 80% seen once. The chain has TRBV19 and TRBJ1-1, with TRBD1 matching over 8 bases. This clonotype originated in a man aged 25 to 40 with acute COVID-19. Sequencing was carried out using PBMCs or T cells enriched from blood (not recorded which). The chain's CDR3 is CASSLRGLTEAFF. DNA for the CDR3: TGTGCCAGTAGTCTCAGGGGGCTCACTGAAGCTTTCTTT.